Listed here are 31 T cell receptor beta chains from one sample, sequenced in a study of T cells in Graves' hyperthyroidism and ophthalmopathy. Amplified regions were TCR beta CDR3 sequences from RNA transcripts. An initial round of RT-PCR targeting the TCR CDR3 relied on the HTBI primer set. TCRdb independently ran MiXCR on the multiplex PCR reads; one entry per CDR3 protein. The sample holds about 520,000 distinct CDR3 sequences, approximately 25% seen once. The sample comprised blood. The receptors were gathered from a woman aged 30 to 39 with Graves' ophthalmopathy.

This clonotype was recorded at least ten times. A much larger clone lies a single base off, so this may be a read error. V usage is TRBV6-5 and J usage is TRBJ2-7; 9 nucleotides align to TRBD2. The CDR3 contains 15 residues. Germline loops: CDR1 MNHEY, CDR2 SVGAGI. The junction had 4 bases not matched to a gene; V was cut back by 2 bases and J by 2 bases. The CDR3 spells CASSYEAGGTYEQYF. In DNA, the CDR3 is TGTGCCAGCAGTTACGAAGCGGGGGGAACCTACGAGCAGTACTTC.

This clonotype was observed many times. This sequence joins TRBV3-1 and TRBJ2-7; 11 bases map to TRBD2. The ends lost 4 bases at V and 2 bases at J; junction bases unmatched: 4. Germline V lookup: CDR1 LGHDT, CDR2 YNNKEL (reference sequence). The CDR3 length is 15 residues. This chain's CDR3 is CASSPELAGAYEQYF. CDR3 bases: TGTGCCAGCAGCCCTGAACTAGCGGGGGCCTACGAGCAGTACTTC.

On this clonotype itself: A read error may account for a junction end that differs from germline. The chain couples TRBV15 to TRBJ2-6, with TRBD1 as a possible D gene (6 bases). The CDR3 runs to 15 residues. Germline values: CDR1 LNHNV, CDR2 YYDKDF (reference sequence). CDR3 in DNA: TGTGCCGCCAGCAGAGAGGGGGCTGGGGCCAACGTCCTGACTTTC. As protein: CAASREGAGANVLTF.

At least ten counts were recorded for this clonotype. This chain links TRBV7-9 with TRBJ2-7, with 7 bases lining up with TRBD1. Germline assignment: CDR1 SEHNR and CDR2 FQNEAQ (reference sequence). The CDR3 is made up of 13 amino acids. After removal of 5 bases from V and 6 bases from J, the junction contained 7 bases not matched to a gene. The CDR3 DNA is TGTGCCAGCAGCCGCCAGGGACAGACCGAGCAGTACTTC. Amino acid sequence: CASSRQGQTEQYF.

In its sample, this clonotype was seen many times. The CDR3 region has the DNA TGTGCCAGCAGCTTAGCGAGACGGGAGCAGTACTTC. Its protein product is CASSLARREQYF. The chain links TRBV7-2 to TRBJ2-7; D remains ambiguous. The CDR3 consists of 12 residues. Germline V CDR1 and CDR2: SGHTA, FQGNSA. Trimming took off 0 bases at V and 7 bases at J, with 7 bases between the two ends.

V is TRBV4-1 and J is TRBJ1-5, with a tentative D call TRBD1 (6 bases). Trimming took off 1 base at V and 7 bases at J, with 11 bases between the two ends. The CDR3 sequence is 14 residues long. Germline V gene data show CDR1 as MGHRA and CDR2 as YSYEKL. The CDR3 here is CASSQGGAGQPQHF. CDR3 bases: TGCGCCAGCAGCCAAGGGGGGGCAGGGCAGCCCCAGCATTTT.

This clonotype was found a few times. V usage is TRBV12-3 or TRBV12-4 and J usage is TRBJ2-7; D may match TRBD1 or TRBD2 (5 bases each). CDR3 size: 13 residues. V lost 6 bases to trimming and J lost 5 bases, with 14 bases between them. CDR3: CASRLGSRDEQYF. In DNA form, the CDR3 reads TGTGCCAGCAGACTAGGGTCCAGGGACGAGCAGTACTTC.

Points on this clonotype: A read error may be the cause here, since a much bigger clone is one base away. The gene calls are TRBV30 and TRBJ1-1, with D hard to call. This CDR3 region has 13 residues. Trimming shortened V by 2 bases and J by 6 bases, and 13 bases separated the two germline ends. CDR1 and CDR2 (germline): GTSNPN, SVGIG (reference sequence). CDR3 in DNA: TGTGCCTGGAGTCTCATTAGTAACTCTGAAGCTTTCTTT. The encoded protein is CAWSLISNSEAFF.

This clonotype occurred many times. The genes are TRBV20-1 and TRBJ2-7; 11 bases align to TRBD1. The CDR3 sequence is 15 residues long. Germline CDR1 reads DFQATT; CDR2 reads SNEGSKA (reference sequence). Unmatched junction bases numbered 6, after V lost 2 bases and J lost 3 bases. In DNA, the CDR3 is TGCAGTGCTAGAATTGGACAGGGGGCGTTCTACGAGCAGTACTTC. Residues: CSARIGQGAFYEQYF.

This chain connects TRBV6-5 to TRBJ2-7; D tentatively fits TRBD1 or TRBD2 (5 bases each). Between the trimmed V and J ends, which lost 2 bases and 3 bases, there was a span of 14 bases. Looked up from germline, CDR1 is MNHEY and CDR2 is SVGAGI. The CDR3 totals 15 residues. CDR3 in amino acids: CASSYPRDGNYEQYF. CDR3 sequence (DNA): TGTGCCAGCAGTTACCCCCGGGACGGTAACTACGAGCAGTACTTC.

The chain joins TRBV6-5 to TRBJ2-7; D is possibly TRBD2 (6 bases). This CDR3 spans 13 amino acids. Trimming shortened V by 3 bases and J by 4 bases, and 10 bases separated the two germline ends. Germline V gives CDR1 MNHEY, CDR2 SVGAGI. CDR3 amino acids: CASSYRLEYEQYF. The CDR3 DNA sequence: TGTGCCAGCAGTTATAGACTAGAATACGAGCAGTACTTC.

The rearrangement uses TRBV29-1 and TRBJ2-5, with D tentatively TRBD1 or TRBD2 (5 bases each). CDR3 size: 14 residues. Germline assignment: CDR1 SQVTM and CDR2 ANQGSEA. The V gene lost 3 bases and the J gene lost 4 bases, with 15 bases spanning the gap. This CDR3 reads CSVDLGAIPETQYF. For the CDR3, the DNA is TGCAGCGTTGACCTCGGGGCGATTCCAGAGACCCAGTACTTC.

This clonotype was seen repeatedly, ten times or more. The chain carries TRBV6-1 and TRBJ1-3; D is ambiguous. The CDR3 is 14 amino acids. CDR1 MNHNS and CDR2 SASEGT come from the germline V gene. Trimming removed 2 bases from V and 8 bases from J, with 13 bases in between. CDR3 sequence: CASSEKGSWDTIYF. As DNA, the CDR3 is TGTGCCAGCAGTGAAAAGGGATCCTGGGACACCATATATTTT.

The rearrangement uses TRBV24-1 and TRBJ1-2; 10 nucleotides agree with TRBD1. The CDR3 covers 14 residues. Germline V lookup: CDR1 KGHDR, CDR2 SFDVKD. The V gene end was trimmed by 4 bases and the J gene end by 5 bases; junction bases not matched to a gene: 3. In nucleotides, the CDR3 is TGTGCCACCAGTGACCAGGACAGGGGGTATGGCTACACCTTC. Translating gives CATSDQDRGYGYTF.

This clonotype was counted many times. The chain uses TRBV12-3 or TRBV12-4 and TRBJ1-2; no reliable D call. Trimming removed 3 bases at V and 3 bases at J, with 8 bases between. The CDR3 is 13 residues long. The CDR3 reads CASSLGTDYGYTF. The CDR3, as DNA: TGTGCCAGCAGTTTGGGCACGGACTATGGCTACACCTTC.

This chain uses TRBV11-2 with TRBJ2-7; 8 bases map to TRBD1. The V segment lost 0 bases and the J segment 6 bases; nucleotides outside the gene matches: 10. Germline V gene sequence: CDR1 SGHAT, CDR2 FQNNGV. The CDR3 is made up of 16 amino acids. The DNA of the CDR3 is TGTGCCAGCAGCTTAGATTCTGCGACAGGGGTTTCCGAGCAGTACTTC. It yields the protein CASSLDSATGVSEQYF.

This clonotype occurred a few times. CDR3 region: CAWAWTSGSYEQYF. The DNA for the CDR3 is TGTGCCTGGGCTTGGACTAGCGGGAGCTACGAGCAGTACTTC. The J gene is TRBJ2-7, the V gene TRBV30; 13 bases are shared with TRBD2. The V segment lost 5 bases and the J segment 3 bases; nucleotides outside the gene matches: 4. Germline lookup yields CDR1 GTSNPN and CDR2 SVGIG (reference sequence). This CDR3 contains 14 residues.

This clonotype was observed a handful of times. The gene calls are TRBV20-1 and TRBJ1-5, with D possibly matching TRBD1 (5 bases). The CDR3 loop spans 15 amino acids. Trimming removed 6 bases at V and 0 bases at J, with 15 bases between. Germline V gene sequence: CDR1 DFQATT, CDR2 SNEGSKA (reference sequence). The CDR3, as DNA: TGCAGTGCGCCCGAGGCCAGGGCTAGCAATCAGCCCCAGCATTTT. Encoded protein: CSAPEARASNQPQHF.

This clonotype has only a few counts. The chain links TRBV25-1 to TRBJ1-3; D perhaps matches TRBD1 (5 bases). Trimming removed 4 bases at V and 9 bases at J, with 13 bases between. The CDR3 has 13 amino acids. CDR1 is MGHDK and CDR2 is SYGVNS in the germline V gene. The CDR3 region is CASSATREATIYF. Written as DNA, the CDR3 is TGTGCCAGCAGTGCTACCAGGGAGGCCACCATATATTTT.

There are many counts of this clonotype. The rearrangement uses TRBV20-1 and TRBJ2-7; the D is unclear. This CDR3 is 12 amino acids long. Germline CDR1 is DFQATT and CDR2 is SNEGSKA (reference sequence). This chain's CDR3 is CSATVRRDEQYF. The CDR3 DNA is TGCAGCGCCACCGTCCGTCGGGACGAGCAGTACTTC.

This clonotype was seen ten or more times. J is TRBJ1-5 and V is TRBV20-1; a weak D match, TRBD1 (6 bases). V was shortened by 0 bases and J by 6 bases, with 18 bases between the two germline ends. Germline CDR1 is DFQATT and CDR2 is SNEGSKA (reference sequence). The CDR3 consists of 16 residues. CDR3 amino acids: CSARDKGRGIGQPQHF. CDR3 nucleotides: TGCAGTGCTAGAGATAAAGGCAGGGGTATCGGTCAGCCCCAGCATTTT.

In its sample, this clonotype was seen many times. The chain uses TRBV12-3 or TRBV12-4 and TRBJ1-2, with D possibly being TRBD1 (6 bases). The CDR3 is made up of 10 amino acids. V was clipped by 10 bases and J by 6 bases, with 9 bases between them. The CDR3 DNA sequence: TGTGCCACGGCAGGGGATGGCTACACCTTC. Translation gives CATAGDGYTF.

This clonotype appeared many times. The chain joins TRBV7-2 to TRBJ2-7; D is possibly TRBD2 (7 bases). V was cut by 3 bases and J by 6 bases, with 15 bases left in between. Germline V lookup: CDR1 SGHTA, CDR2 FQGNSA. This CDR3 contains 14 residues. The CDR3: CASSFRGGPGEQYF. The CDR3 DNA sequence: TGTGCCAGCAGCTTTAGGGGGGGGCCGGGCGAGCAGTACTTC.

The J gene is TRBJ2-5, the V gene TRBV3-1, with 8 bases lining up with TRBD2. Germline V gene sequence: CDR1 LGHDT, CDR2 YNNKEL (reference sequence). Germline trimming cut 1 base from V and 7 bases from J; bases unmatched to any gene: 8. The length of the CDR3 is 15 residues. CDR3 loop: CASSQVSGGLVTQYF. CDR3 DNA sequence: TGTGCCAGCAGCCAAGTTTCGGGGGGGCTTGTGACCCAGTACTTC.

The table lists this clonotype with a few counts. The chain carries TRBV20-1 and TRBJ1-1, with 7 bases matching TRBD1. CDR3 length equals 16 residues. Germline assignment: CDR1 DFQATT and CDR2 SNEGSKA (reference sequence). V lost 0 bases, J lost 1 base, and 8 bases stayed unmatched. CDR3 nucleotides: TGCAGTGCTAGAGATGGGAGGGGGCTTGGGAACACTGAAGCTTTCTTT. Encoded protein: CSARDGRGLGNTEAFF.

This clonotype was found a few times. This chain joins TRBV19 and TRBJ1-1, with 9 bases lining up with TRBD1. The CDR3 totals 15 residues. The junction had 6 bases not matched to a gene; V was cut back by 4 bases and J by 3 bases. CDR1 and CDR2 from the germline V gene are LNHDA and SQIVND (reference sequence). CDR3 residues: CASSNRGRVDTEAFF. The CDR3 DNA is TGTGCCAGTAGTAACAGGGGGCGGGTGGACACTGAAGCTTTCTTT.

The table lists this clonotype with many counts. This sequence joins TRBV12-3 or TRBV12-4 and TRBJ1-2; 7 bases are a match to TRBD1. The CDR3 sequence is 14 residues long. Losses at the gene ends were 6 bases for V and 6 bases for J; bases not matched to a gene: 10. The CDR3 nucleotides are TGTGCCAGCAGACGTACAGGGGTAGGGGATGGCTACACCTTC. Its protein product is CASRRTGVGDGYTF.

The CDR3 DNA sequence: TGTGCCAGTAACCGGGCCGGTCAGCCCCAGCATTTT. Amino acids: CASNRAGQPQHF. V is TRBV19 and J is TRBJ1-5; D gene uncertain. Germline CDR1 reads LNHDA; CDR2 reads SQIVND (reference sequence). The CDR3 has 12 amino acids. Deletions cut 7 bases from V and 6 bases from J, with 10 bases between.

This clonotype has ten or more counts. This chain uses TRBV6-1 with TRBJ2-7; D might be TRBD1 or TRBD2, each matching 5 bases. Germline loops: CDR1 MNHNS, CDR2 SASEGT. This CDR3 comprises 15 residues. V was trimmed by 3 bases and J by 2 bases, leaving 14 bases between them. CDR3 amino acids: CASSDIFTGPYEQYF. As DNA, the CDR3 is TGTGCCAGCAGTGACATTTTTACGGGGCCCTACGAGCAGTACTTC.

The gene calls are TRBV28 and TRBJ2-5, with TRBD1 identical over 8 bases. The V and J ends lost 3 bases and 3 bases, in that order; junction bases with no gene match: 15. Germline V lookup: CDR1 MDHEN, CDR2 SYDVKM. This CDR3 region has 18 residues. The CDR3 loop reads CASSFFGTGTTDEETQYF. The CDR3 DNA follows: TGTGCCAGCAGTTTCTTCGGGACAGGCACCACTGATGAAGAGACCCAGTACTTC.

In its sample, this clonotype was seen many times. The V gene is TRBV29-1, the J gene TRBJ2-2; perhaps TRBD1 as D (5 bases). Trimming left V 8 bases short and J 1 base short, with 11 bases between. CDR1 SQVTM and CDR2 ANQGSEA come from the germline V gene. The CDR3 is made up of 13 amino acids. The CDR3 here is CSIKQENTGELFF. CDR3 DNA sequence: TGCAGCATCAAACAGGAGAACACCGGGGAGCTGTTTTTT.